A single sample is the source of the 17 T cell receptor beta chains below, sequenced in a study of blood T cell repertoires in COVID-19. Data came from immunoSEQ multiplex PCR; TCRdb stores just in-frame clones and leaves some out. The profile shows 25,000 to 30,000 clones, 85% to 90% of them singletons. The sample consisted of peripheral blood. The receptors originated from a human donor in a cohort sampled during active COVID-19.

The J gene is TRBJ1-4, the V gene TRBV27, with 7 positions matching TRBD1. This CDR3 contains 17 residues. After removal of 6 bases from V and 4 bases from J, the junction contained 14 bases not matched to a gene. Germline assignment: CDR1 MNHEY and CDR2 SMNVEV (reference sequence). The DNA for the CDR3 is TGTGCCAGCAGCCTGAACCGAGGGGGACAGCTTAATGAAAAACTGTTTTTT. Its translation: CASSLNRGGQLNEKLFF.

V and J are TRBV20-1 and TRBJ2-2; D is unclear. Between the trimmed V and J ends, which lost 5 bases and 4 bases, there was a span of 5 bases. Germline CDR1 is DFQATT and CDR2 is SNEGSKA (reference sequence). There are 11 residues in the CDR3. CDR3: CSAPSTGELFF. CDR3 DNA sequence: TGCAGTGCTCCCAGCACCGGGGAGCTGTTTTTT.

The chain joins TRBV7-9 to TRBJ2-1, with TRBD2 matching over 7 bases. V shed 2 bases and J 6 bases; nucleotides not matched to a gene: 4. Looked up from germline, CDR1 is SEHNR and CDR2 is FQNEAQ (reference sequence). The CDR3 totals 14 residues. CDR3 amino acids: CASSLSTSPNEQFF. Written as DNA, the CDR3 is TGTGCCAGCAGCTTATCGACTAGCCCCAATGAGCAGTTCTTC.

The chain has TRBV5-6 and TRBJ2-7; 7 bases align to TRBD1. Germline trimming cut 6 bases from V and 3 bases from J; bases unmatched to any gene: 12. Germline values: CDR1 SGHDT, CDR2 YYEEEE. This CDR3 has 15 amino acids. For the CDR3, the DNA is TGTGCCAGCACCTCACCCCGGGACAGAAACTACGAGCAGTACTTC. Protein product: CASTSPRDRNYEQYF.

V gene TRBV6-5 combines with J gene TRBJ2-1; 8 nucleotides match TRBD1. This CDR3 comprises 13 residues. Germline values: CDR1 MNHEY, CDR2 SVGAGI. V gave up 8 bases and J gave up 4 bases; unmatched junction bases: 4. The CDR3 nucleotides are TGTGCCAGCTCGACAGGGGCGTACAATGAGCAGTTCTTC. It encodes CASSTGAYNEQFF.

This chain links TRBV10-3 with TRBJ1-4; 9 nucleotides align to TRBD1. The CDR3 consists of 14 residues. V was pared by 5 bases and J by 8 bases, with 6 bases of the junction left unmatched. Germline CDR1 reads ENHRY; CDR2 reads SYGVKD. In DNA form, the CDR3 reads TGTGCCATCAGTCCGGGACAGGGAAGAGAAAAACTGTTTTTT. Protein sequence: CAISPGQGREKLFF.

The chain carries TRBV12-5 and TRBJ1-1, with D possibly matching TRBD1 (6 bases). The ends were cut back, 6 bases at V and 6 bases at J, with 11 bases in the middle. Germline V gene data show CDR1 as LGHNT and CDR2 as FRNRAP. The CDR3 has 12 amino acids. The CDR3 bases are TGTGCTAGTGGCAGGGGAGTTGCTGAAGCTTTCTTT. Translating it yields CASGRGVAEAFF.

The sample holds one count of this clone. The gene calls are TRBV11-2 and TRBJ1-2; the D is unclear. CDR3 size: 12 residues. Germline loops: CDR1 SGHAT, CDR2 FQNNGV. V dropped 6 bases and J dropped 7 bases, with 12 bases sitting between them. Written as DNA, the CDR3 is TGTGCCAGCAGTAATGCGGCCTCTGGCTACACCTTC. Encoded protein: CASSNAASGYTF.

The V call is TRBV18, the J call TRBJ2-7; D might be TRBD2 (5 bases). The CDR3 runs to 12 residues. V was trimmed by 6 bases and J by 6 bases, leaving 12 bases between them. The V gene's germline CDR1 is KGHSH and CDR2 LQKENI. CDR3 nucleotides: TGTGCCAGCTCGCAACGGGGAATCGAGCAGTACTTC. Protein sequence: CASSQRGIEQYF.

The V call is TRBV12-5, the J call TRBJ2-7; perhaps TRBD2 as D (5 bases). The CDR3 sequence is 16 residues long. Per the germline V gene, CDR1 is LGHNT and CDR2 is FRNRAP. V dropped 0 bases and J dropped 2 bases, with 14 bases sitting between them. CDR3: CASGLVTPGETYEQYF. The CDR3 bases are TGTGCTAGTGGTTTGGTAACCCCTGGGGAGACCTACGAGCAGTACTTC.

This sequence joins TRBV5-1 and TRBJ1-6; the match to TRBD1 covers 10 bases. The germline gives CDR1 SGHRS, CDR2 YFSETQ. The CDR3 totals 17 residues. The trim removed 0 bases at V and 7 bases at J, leaving 7 bases unmatched. The CDR3 region has the DNA TGCGCCAGCAGCTTGGCCGAAGACAGGGGGCTGAATTCACCCCTCCACTTT. Amino acid sequence: CASSLAEDRGLNSPLHF.

The chain is built from TRBV20-1 and TRBJ1-2; 8 bases map to TRBD1. V lost 5 bases and J lost 6; bases outside the gene matches: 11. This CDR3 has 14 amino acids. CDR1 is DFQATT, CDR2 SNEGSKA, per germline (reference sequence). CDR3 coding DNA: TGCAGTGCTCGTGAACAGGGGGGTGGACATGGCTACACCTTC. Protein: CSAREQGGGHGYTF.

The V gene is TRBV28, the J gene TRBJ1-1; D not resolved. Germline CDR1 and CDR2: MDHEN and SYDVKM. The CDR3 is 12 residues long. Trimming stripped 1 base from V and 9 bases from J, with 9 bases between. The chain's CDR3 is CASSLSFSQAFF. CDR3 sequence (DNA): TGTGCCAGCAGTTTATCTTTTTCCCAAGCTTTCTTT. Full variable domain (outside the CDR3, taken from reference TRBV28 and TRBJ1-1): DVKVTQSSRYLVKRTGEKVFLECVQDMDHENMFWYRQDPGLGLRLIYFSYDVKMKEKGDIPEGYSVSREKKERFSLILESASTNQTSMYLCASSLSFSQAFFGQGTRLTVV.

This clone appeared a single time. V gene TRBV3-1 (or the pseudogene TRBV3-2) combines with J gene TRBJ2-1; D is possibly TRBD1 (6 bases). The CDR3 totals 15 residues. The V and J ends lost 2 bases and 6 bases respectively, with 14 bases between them. Germline CDR1 reads LGHDT; CDR2 reads YNNKEL (reference sequence). The CDR3 sequence is CASSQRQDLFNEQFF. CDR3 sequence (DNA): TGTGCCAGCAGCCAACGACAGGACCTCTTCAATGAGCAGTTCTTC.

This clone is a singleton in its sample. The CDR3 coding sequence is TGTGCCAGTATATGGCCAAACACCGGGGAGCTGTTTTTT. Protein sequence: CASIWPNTGELFF. This chain joins TRBV19 and TRBJ2-2; unclear D gene. Trimming shortened V by 7 bases and J by 2 bases, and 8 bases separated the two germline ends. CDR3 length: 13 residues. Germline V lookup: CDR1 LNHDA, CDR2 SQIVND (reference sequence).

The V gene is TRBV21-1, the J gene TRBJ2-1; the DNA was not compared with TRBD2, the D call given in the table. TRBV21-1 is flagged as a pseudogene. The CDR3 is made up of 16 amino acids. CDR3 protein: CASSKGPSGRPNEQFF. As DNA, the CDR3 is TGTGCCAGCAGCAAAGGCCCTAGCGGGAGACCCAATGAGCAGTTCTTC.

The rearrangement links TRBV5-4 to TRBJ2-1; 8 nucleotides match TRBD1. The CDR3 is 16 amino acids. CDR1 SGHNT and CDR2 YYREEE come from the germline V gene (reference sequence). V shed 4 bases and J 2 bases; nucleotides not matched to a gene: 8. DNA for the CDR3: TGTGCCAGCAGCCTGCAAACAGGGGGAGCCTACAATGAGCAGTTCTTC. Its protein is CASSLQTGGAYNEQFF.